What follows are 8 T cell receptor beta chains derived from one specimen sequenced in a study of OX40 agonist ivuxolimab in advanced cancers. The data were produced by immunoSEQ multiplex PCR, yet TCRdb's version contains in-frame clones alone and is incomplete. In the table there are roughly 80,000 clones, 85% to 95% of which are singletons. The specimen comprised CD4+ or CD8+ T cells sorted from blood, sampled in a trial of the OX40 agonist ivuxolimab. Receptors were obtained from an adult with an advanced solid tumor such as melanoma, head and neck, liver or kidney cancer.

This clone was recorded only once. Other DNA sequences from this sample encode an identical CDR3 as well. The chain employs TRBV19 and TRBJ1-5, with D uncertain. The CDR3 totals 13 residues. Deletions cut 5 bases from V and 1 base from J, with 6 bases between. Germline values: CDR1 LNHDA, CDR2 SQIVND (reference sequence). The CDR3 DNA sequence: TGTGCCAGTAGTCTTGGGAGCAATCAGCCCCAGCATTTT. Protein: CASSLGSNQPQHF. The variable domain in full, with the rest retrieved from reference TRBV19 and TRBJ1-5, is DGGITQSPKYLFRKEGQNVTLSCEQNLNHDAMYWYRQDPGQGLRLIYYSQIVNDFQKGDIAEGYSVSREKKESFPLTVTSAQKNPTAFYLCASSLGSNQPQHFGDGTRLSIL.

The chain carries TRBV6-6 and TRBJ2-2, with no clear D. Germline CDR1 reads MNHNY; CDR2 reads SVGAGI (reference sequence). There are 15 residues in the CDR3. Trimming shortened V by 2 bases and J by 6 bases, and 13 bases separated the two germline ends. Here the CDR3 reads CASSYIPGRAGELFF. The CDR3 DNA reads as TGTGCCAGCAGTTACATCCCAGGTCGGGCCGGGGAGCTGTTTTTT.

This clone occurred once. The rearrangement links TRBV6-4 to TRBJ2-1, with D tentatively TRBD2 (7 bases). Germline assignment: CDR1 MRHNA and CDR2 SNTAGT. Trimming stripped 10 bases from V and 1 base from J, with 17 bases between. This CDR3 is 15 amino acids long. The CDR3 spells CANLRGGGSYNEQFF. CDR3 bases: TGTGCCAACCTAAGGGGAGGGGGGTCCTACAATGAGCAGTTCTTC.

J is TRBJ2-7 and V is TRBV4-3; TRBD2 aligns across 8 bases. Germline-derived CDR1 and CDR2 are LGHNA and YSLEER. The length of the CDR3 is 16 residues. V was pared by 0 bases and J by 1 base, with 5 bases of the junction left unmatched. CDR3: CASSQDRASGSYEQYF. The CDR3 DNA follows: TGCGCCAGCAGCCAAGACAGGGCTAGCGGGTCCTACGAGCAGTACTTC.

The chain is built from TRBV4-2 and TRBJ2-1, with D perhaps matching TRBD2 (6 bases). The CDR3 extends over 13 amino acids. Between the trimmed V and J ends, which lost 4 bases and 10 bases, there was a span of 14 bases. Germline-derived CDR1 and CDR2 are LGHNA and YNFKEQ. The CDR3 DNA reads TGTGCCAGCAGCCGGGGGGATTCCGGGGAGCAGTTCTTC. Translating it yields CASSRGDSGEQFF.

This clone was detected only once. This sequence joins TRBV28 and TRBJ2-7; a possible D gene is TRBD1 (6 bases). The CDR3 extends over 12 amino acids. Trimming took off 6 bases at V and 6 bases at J, with 12 bases between the two ends. The V gene's germline CDR1 is MDHEN and CDR2 SYDVKM. Here the CDR3 DNA reads TGTGCCAGCAGGACAGGTGGGTCCGAGCAGTACTTC. Translating it yields CASRTGGSEQYF.

CDR3: CASSESGNYGYTF. CDR3 DNA: TGTGCCAGCAGTGAGTCAGGGAACTATGGCTACACCTTC. The gene calls are TRBV6-1 and TRBJ1-2, with D maybe TRBD1 (5 bases). This CDR3 region has 13 residues. CDR1 and CDR2 (germline): MNHNS, SASEGT. V lost 3 bases to trimming and J lost 2 bases, with 7 bases between them.

V gene TRBV7-8 combines with J gene TRBJ2-1; TRBD2 agrees at 12 bases. V lost 3 bases to trimming and J lost 8 bases; unmatched junction nucleotides: 11. This CDR3 comprises 17 residues. Germline V gene data show CDR1 as SGHVS and CDR2 as FQNEAQ. Here the CDR3 reads CASSFRTSGMITDEQFF. CDR3 nucleotides: TGTGCCAGCAGCTTCCGGACTAGCGGGATGATTACCGATGAGCAGTTCTTC. Supplemented by reference TRBV7-8 and TRBJ2-1, the full variable domain reads GAGVSQSPRYKVAKRGQDVALRCDPISGHVSLFWYQQALGQGPEFLTYFQNEAQLDKSGLPSDRFFAERPEGSVSTLKIQRTQQEDSAVYLCASSFRTSGMITDEQFFGPGTRLTVL.